The sequence of this T cell receptor beta chain was determined in a study of blood T cells in healthy people across ages (dated by TCRdb to between 2014 and 2017). Concerning the study at large: In model experiments, template switching captured about one uniquely barcoded TCR beta cDNA molecule for every two T cells. Four age groups were formed from the donors: young (average approximately 16 years), middle-aged (approximately 41), aged (around 62) and long-lived (about 75). Donors of different ages were randomly distributed across sequencing lanes to avoid experimental bias. To track age-related changes in TCR beta repertoire diversity, the study relied on deep sequencing normalized with unique cDNA molecular identifiers. Using the same blood draw, the study looked at two additional independent replicas of 1 million unique cDNA reads for two donors, one aged 18 to 30 and the other aged 80 or older.

What the study reported, not specific to this receptor: Observed TCR beta diversity correlated strongly with the percentage of naive T cells measured by flow cytometry. Compared with the aged group, the long-lived group had more naive CD4+ T cells, fewer expanded clones and increased TCR diversity, suggesting age selection. Because profiling used bulk unsorted PBMCs, naive and antigen-experienced compartments could not be compared conclusively. The CMV infection status of donors was not known, potentially confounding age-related changes in expanded clonotypes. Total diversity estimates from one million sequenced T cells were considered lower bounds and underestimates. Observed TCR beta diversity per million T cells fell roughly linearly with age, and a significant reduction was already apparent by age around 36.

The roughly 39 donors, aged about 6 to 100 years, were systemically healthy Caucasian individuals from Russia. Ten milliliters of peripheral blood were drawn from each donor into EDTA-treated Vacutainer tubes. PBMCs were isolated by Ficoll-Paque density-gradient centrifugation, with at least 7 million obtained per sample. Total RNA was extracted from PBMCs with Trizol reagent, with at least 6 micrograms obtained per sample. For every donor, an aliquot of PBMCs went through flow cytometry to measure the percentages of naive CD45RAhigh/CD27high T cells. CDR1 and CDR2 are drawn from the germline V gene (reference sequence): MNHEY, SMNVEV. The CDR3 sequence holds 13 residues, the cysteine and phenylalanine included. Solely the CDR3 DNA is kept, with 39 bases framed from the first base. Library method: 5' RACE. Instrument on record: Illumina HiSeq 2500. A second PCR of 7 to 11 cycles was performed with a sample-barcoded 5' primer and a J-beta primer mix. A template-switch 5' adaptor carrying 12 random nucleotides introduced a unique molecular identifier onto each TCR beta cDNA molecule. Each sample yielded at least 3 million CDR3-containing paired-end reads. The Mint cDNA synthesis kit, primed by a TRBC-specific oligonucleotide, was used to synthesize first-strand cDNA from all RNA. All cDNA was treated with uracil-DNA glycosylase and then went through a first 18-cycle PCR with the universal primers M1SS and BC2_uni_R. In the authors' own workflow: Each sample was normalized by randomly selecting 1 million high-quality reads, each carrying a distinct molecular identifier. Reads sharing molecular identifiers were discarded rather than binned into consensus sequences. MiTCR, run with a Q25 quality threshold and the strictest error-elimination algorithm, handled CDR3 identification, clonotype clustering and error correction. A nonparametric unseen species model with Euler transformation was used to estimate a lower bound on total TCR beta diversity. TCRdb reran the public reads through fastp at Q25 and MiXCR, keeping productive beta chains. Under each unique CDR3 protein, matching rows form one entry showing the most common genes and DNA. TCRdb assigned the V and J calls; the authors' analysis was not used. This sample gives 1.5 million or so distinct CDR3 sequences in total; around two fifths of them show up just once. 7.9% of the sample is in the top ten clones.

Regarding this clonotype: What antigen it recognizes has not been identified. No quality values exist for individual bases; no much larger clone is one base distant.

The material sequenced was blood. The rearrangement combines TRBV27 with TRBJ2-1; a tentative D call is TRBD1 (5 bases match). The J call is in doubt because the DNA end fits TRBJ2-7 better. The receptor was derived from a woman between 18 and 29 years old in good health. The CDR3 corresponds to CASSLYPRGEQYF. The DNA sequence is given as TGTGCCAGCAGTTTGTACCCTAGGGGCGAGCAGTACTTC.